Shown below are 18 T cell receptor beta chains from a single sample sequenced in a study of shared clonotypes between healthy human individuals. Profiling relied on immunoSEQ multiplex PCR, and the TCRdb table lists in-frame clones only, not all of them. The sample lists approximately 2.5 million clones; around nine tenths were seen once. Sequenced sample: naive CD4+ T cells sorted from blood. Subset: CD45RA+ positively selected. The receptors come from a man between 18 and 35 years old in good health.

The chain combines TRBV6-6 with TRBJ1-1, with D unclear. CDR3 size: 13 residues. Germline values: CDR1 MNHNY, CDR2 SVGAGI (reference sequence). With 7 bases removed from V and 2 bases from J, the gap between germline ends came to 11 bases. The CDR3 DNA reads TGTGCCAGCACCCCGCCGGGCAACACTGAAGCTTTCTTT. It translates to CASTPPGNTEAFF.

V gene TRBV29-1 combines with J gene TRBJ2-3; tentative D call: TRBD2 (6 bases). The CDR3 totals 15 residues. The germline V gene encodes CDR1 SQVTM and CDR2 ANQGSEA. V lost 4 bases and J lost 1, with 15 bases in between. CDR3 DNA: TGCAGCGTTGTCCCGGAACTAGCACGCACAGATACGCAGTATTTT. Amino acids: CSVVPELARTDTQYF.

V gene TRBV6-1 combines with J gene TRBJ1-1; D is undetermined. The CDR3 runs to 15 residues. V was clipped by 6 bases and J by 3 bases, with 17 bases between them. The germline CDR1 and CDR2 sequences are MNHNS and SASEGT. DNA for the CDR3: TGTGCCAGCAGCCGAAATAGGCCGGGGTACACTGAAGCTTTCTTT. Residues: CASSRNRPGYTEAFF.

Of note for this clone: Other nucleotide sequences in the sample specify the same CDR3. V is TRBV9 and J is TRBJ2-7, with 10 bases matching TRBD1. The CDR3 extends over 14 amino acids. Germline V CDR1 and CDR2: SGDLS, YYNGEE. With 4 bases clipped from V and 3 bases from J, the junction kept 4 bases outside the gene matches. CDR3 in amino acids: CASSPRTGGYEQYF. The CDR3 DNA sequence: TGTGCCAGCAGCCCAAGGACAGGGGGCTACGAGCAGTACTTC.

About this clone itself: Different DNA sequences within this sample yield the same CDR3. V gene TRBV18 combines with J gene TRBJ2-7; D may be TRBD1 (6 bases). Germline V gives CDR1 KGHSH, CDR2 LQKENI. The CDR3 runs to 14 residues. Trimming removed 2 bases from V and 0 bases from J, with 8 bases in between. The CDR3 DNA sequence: TGTGCCAGCTCACCAGGACAGAACTCCTACGAGCAGTACTTC. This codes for CASSPGQNSYEQYF.

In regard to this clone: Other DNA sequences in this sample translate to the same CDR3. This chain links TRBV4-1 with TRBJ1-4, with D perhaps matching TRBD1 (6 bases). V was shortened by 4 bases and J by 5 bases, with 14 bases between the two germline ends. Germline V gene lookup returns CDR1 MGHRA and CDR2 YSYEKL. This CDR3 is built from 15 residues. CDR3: CASSLLGQWNEKLFF. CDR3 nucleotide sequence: TGCGCCAGCAGCCTTTTAGGACAGTGGAATGAAAAACTGTTTTTT.

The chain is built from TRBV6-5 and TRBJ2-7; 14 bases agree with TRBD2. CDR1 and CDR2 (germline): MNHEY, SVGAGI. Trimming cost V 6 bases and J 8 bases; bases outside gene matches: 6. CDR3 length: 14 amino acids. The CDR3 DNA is TGTGCCAGCAGCCGACTAGCGGGAGGGTCCAAGCAGTACTTC. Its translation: CASSRLAGGSKQYF.

The CDR3 nucleotides are TGTGCCAGCAGCCCGCGGGGGGGCCTGATAGGAGGCACCGGGGAGCTGTTTTTT. Translation: CASSPRGGLIGGTGELFF. The chain is built from TRBV7-3 and TRBJ2-2; 9 bases map to TRBD2. Germline V lookup: CDR1 SGHTA, CDR2 FQGTGA. This CDR3 contains 18 residues. V gave up 5 bases and J gave up 4 bases; unmatched junction bases: 14.

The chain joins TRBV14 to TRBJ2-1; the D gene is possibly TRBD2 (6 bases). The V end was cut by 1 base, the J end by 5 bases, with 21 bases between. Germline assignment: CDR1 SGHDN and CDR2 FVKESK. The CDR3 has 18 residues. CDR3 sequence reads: CASSQVEILGGKNNEQFF. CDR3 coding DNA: TGTGCCAGCAGCCAAGTCGAGATACTAGGCGGGAAAAACAATGAGCAGTTCTTC. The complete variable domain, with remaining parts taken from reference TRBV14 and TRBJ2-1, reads EAGVTQFPSHSVIEKGQTVTLRCDPISGHDNLYWYRRVMGKEIKFLLHFVKESKQDESGMPNNRFLAERTGGTYSTLKVQPAELEDSGVYFCASSQVEILGGKNNEQFFGPGTRLTVL.

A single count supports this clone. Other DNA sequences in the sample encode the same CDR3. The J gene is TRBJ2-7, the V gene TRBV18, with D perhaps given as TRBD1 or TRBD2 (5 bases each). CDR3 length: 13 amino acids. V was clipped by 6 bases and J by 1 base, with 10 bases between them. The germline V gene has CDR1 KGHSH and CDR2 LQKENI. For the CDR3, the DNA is TGTGCCAGCTCCCGGGGACGGTCCTACGAGCAGTACTTC. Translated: CASSRGRSYEQYF.

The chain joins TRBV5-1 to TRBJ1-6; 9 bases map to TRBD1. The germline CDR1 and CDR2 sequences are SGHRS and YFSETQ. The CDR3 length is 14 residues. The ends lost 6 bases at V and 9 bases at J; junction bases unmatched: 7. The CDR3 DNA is TGCGCCAGCAACCAAACAGGGGGCAGTTCACCCCTCCACTTT. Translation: CASNQTGGSSPLHF.

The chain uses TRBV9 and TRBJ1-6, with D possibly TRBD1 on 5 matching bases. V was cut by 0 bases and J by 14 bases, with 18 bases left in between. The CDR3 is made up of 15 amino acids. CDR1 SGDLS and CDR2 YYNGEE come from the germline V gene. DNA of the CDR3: TGTGCCAGCAGCGTAGGGCCCGGGGAGATCAGGGCCCTCCACTTT. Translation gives CASSVGPGEIRALHF. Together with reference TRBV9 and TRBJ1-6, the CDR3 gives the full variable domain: DSGVTQTPKHLITATGQRVTLRCSPRSGDLSVYWYQQSLDQGLQFLIQYYNGEERAKGNILERFSAQQFPDLHSELNLSSLELGDSALYFCASSVGPGEIRALHFGNGTRLTVT.

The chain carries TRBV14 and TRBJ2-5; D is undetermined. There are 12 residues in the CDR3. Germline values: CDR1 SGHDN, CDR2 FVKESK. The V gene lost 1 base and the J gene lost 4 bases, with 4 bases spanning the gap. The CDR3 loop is CASSQGIETQYF. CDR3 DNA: TGTGCCAGCAGCCAAGGGATAGAGACCCAGTACTTC.

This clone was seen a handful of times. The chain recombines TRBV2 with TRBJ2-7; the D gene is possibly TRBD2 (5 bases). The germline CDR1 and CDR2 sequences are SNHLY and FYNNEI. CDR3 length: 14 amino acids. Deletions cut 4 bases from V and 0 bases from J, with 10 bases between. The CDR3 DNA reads TGTGCCAGCAGTGCCCGGACTGACTCCTACGAGCAGTACTTC. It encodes CASSARTDSYEQYF.

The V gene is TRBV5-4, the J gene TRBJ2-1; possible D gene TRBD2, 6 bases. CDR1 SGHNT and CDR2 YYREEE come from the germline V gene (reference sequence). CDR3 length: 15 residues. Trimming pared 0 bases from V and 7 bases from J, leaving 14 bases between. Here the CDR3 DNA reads TGTGCCAGCAGCTTGGTTAGCGGAAGCGGGAATGAGCAGTTCTTC. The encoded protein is CASSLVSGSGNEQFF.

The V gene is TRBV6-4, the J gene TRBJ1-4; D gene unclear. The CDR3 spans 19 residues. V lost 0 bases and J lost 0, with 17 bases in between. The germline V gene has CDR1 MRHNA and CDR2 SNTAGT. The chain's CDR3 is CASSDSRTVASSTNEKLFF. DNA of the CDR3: TGTGCCAGCAGTGACTCTAGGACCGTTGCCTCCTCAACTAATGAAAAACTGTTTTTT.

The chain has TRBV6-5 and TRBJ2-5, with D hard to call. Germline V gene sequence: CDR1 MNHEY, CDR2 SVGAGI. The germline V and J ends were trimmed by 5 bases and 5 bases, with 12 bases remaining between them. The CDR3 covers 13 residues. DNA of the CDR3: TGTGCCAGCAGTCCGCCCTCGCTGGAGACCCAGTACTTC. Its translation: CASSPPSLETQYF.

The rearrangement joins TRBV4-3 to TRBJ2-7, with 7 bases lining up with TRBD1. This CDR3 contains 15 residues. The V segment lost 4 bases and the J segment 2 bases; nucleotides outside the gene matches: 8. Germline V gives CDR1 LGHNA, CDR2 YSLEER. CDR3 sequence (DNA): TGCGCCAGCAGCCCACGGACAGGAATGCCCTACGAGCAGTACTTC. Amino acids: CASSPRTGMPYEQYF.